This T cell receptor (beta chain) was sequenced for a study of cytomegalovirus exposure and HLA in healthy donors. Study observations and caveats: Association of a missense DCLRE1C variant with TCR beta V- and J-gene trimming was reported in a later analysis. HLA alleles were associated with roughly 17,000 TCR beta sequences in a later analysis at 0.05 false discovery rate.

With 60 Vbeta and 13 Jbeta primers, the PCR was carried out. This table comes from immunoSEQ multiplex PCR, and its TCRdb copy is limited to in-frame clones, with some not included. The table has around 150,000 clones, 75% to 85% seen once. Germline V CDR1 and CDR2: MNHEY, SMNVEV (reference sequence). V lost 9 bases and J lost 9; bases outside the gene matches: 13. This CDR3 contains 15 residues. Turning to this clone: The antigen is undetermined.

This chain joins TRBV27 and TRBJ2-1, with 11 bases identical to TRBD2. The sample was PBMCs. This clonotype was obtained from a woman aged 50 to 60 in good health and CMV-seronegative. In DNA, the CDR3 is TGTGCCAGTTCTTTGGGGACTAGCGGCCGGGTTGAGCAGTTCTTC. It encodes CASSLGTSGRVEQFF.